This T cell receptor (beta chain) was profiled in a study of CD8+CD57+ T cells in acquired aplastic anemia. Looking at the study overall: On average, sorted CD4+ and CD8+ cells gave roughly 3 ug of DNA.

Profiles of TCR beta VDJ and CDR3 were generated from a genomic DNA template. TCRdb fed the reads into MiXCR, producing one record per CDR3 protein. Of approximately 120,000 distinct CDR3 sequences listed, about 43% are singletons. Worth noting for this clonotype: Its matching antigen is unknown. This may be a read error, as it is one base from a much larger clone.

Flow cytometry had shown expanded CD8+CD57+ cells in the patients chosen for sequencing. Germline V lookup: CDR1 SNHLY, CDR2 FYNNEI. V shed 11 bases and J shed 6 bases, with 25 bases lying between them. The CDR3 covers 15 residues. Points from the study as a whole: A set of more than 25 CD8+ CDR3 sequences was shared between patients and controls, and these sequences appeared highly expressed in patients.

The receptor was isolated from a human donor with aplastic anemia. This rearrangement joins TRBV2 to TRBJ1-2; D unresolved. Sequencing was carried out using sorted CD4+, CD8+, or CD8+CD57+ T cells (not recorded which) from PBMCs. This CDR3 reads CAGTPLLGGMNGYTF. The CDR3 nucleotides read TGTGCCGGCACCCCCCTCTTGGGCGGTATGAATGGCTACACCTTC.